Listed below are T cell receptor beta chains from one sample, sequenced in a study of blood T cell repertoires in COVID-19. Sequenced by immunoSEQ multiplex PCR; TCRdb stores in-frame clones only, minus some. The sample includes some 68,000 clones, about 85% of them seen just once. Sequenced sample: peripheral blood. The receptors originated from a woman in her fifties or sixties with COVID-19, enrolled during active disease. The CDR3 runs from the conserved cysteine through the conserved F or W. Fields, in order: D gene, V gene, clone size, J gene, CDR3 protein, CDR3 DNA. A D gene is named only where the DNA matches it firmly. For some rows the clone size is stated as once, few or many, or as a class when expanded; others skip it.

d_call: .
v_call: TRBV6-5
clone_size: .
j_call: TRBJ2-5
cdr3_aa: CASPLPETQYF
cdr3_nt: TGTGCCAGCCCACTCCCAGAGACCCAGTACTTC

d_call: TRBD1
v_call: TRBV30
clone_size: .
j_call: TRBJ1-4
cdr3_aa: CAWARDRGRYEKLFF
cdr3_nt: TGTGCCTGGGCCCGGGACAGGGGCCGGTATGAAAAACTGTTTTTT

d_call: .
v_call: TRBV29-1
clone_size: .
j_call: TRBJ1-5
cdr3_aa: CSVVEGSNQPQHF
cdr3_nt: TGCAGCGTTGTGGAGGGCAGCAATCAGCCCCAGCATTTT

d_call: TRBD1
v_call: TRBV5-4
clone_size: .
j_call: TRBJ2-7
cdr3_aa: CASRPDRGNEQYF
cdr3_nt: TGTGCCAGCAGACCAGACAGGGGCAACGAGCAGTACTTC

d_call: .
v_call: TRBV7-2
clone_size: .
j_call: TRBJ2-1
cdr3_aa: CASSSGHKNEQFF
cdr3_nt: TGTGCCAGCAGCTCGGGACACAAGAATGAGCAGTTCTTC

d_call: TRBD2
v_call: TRBV5-4
clone_size: .
j_call: TRBJ2-5
cdr3_aa: CASSLRLAGPRQETQYF
cdr3_nt: TGTGCCAGCAGCTTGCGTCTAGCGGGACCCAGACAAGAGACCCAGTACTTC

d_call: TRBD2
v_call: TRBV15
clone_size: .
j_call: TRBJ2-1
cdr3_aa: CANFSGTSGRAAQFF
cdr3_nt: TGTGCCAACTTTTCGGGGACTAGCGGGAGAGCAGCGCAGTTCTTC

d_call: .
v_call: TRBV28
clone_size: .
j_call: TRBJ2-7
cdr3_aa: CASSRGGRPIYEQYF
cdr3_nt: TGTGCCAGCAGTCGCGGGGGCAGGCCTATCTACGAGCAGTACTTC

d_call: .
v_call: TRBV30
clone_size: .
j_call: TRBJ1-5
cdr3_aa: CAWSGRGRGRNQPQHF
cdr3_nt: TGTGCCTGGAGTGGAAGGGGCCGGGGGAGGAATCAGCCCCAGCATTTT

d_call: .
v_call: TRBV3-1/TRBV3-2
clone_size: .
j_call: TRBJ2-2
cdr3_aa: CASSLIGSTGELFF
cdr3_nt: TGTGCCAGCAGCCTCATCGGTAGCACCGGGGAGCTGTTTTTT

d_call: .
v_call: TRBV20-1
clone_size: .
j_call: TRBJ1-3
cdr3_aa: CSANSVNTIYF
cdr3_nt: TGCAGTGCTAATAGTGTAAACACCATATATTTT

d_call: .
v_call: TRBV10-3
clone_size: .
j_call: TRBJ1-1
cdr3_aa: CAISVKPLRDGNTEAFF
cdr3_nt: TGTGCCATCAGTGTGAAGCCCCTCAGGGATGGGAACACTGAAGCTTTCTTT

d_call: TRBD2
v_call: TRBV6-6
clone_size: .
j_call: TRBJ2-7
cdr3_aa: CASSGRGSYEQYF
cdr3_nt: TGTGCCAGCAGCGGGAGGGGGTCCTACGAGCAGTACTTC

d_call: .
v_call: TRBV29-1
clone_size: .
j_call: TRBJ1-3
cdr3_aa: CSASMGNTIYF
cdr3_nt: TGCAGCGCTTCCATGGGAAACACCATATATTTT

d_call: .
v_call: TRBV28
clone_size: .
j_call: TRBJ1-6
cdr3_aa: CASSGRSSYNSPLHF
cdr3_nt: TGTGCCAGCAGTGGCCGGAGCTCCTATAATTCACCCCTCCACTTT

d_call: TRBD1
v_call: TRBV7-2
clone_size: .
j_call: TRBJ2-5
cdr3_aa: CASSSKPGTGGPGETQYF
cdr3_nt: TGTGCCAGCAGCTCAAAACCGGGGACAGGGGGCCCGGGAGAGACCCAGTACTTC

d_call: .
v_call: TRBV20-1
clone_size: once
j_call: TRBJ1-5
cdr3_aa: CSASSDQPQHF
cdr3_nt: TGCAGTGCTAGTTCCGATCAGCCCCAGCATTTT

d_call: TRBD1
v_call: TRBV19
clone_size: .
j_call: TRBJ1-5
cdr3_aa: CASSISGTGAFNQPQHF
cdr3_nt: TGTGCCAGTAGTATATCCGGGACAGGGGCCTTCAATCAGCCCCAGCATTTT

d_call: TRBD1
v_call: TRBV27
clone_size: .
j_call: TRBJ1-6
cdr3_aa: CASSARTGSSYNSPLHF
cdr3_nt: TGTGCCAGCAGTGCCCGGACAGGGAGCTCCTATAATTCACCCCTCCACTTT

d_call: .
v_call: TRBV28
clone_size: .
j_call: TRBJ1-2
cdr3_aa: CASNLRGGGYTF
cdr3_nt: TGTGCCAGCAATTTAAGGGGGGGTGGCTACACCTTC

d_call: .
v_call: TRBV12-3/TRBV12-4
clone_size: .
j_call: TRBJ1-3
cdr3_aa: CASSFNSGNTIYF
cdr3_nt: TGTGCCAGCAGTTTTAACTCTGGAAACACCATATATTTT

d_call: .
v_call: TRBV18
clone_size: .
j_call: TRBJ1-3
cdr3_aa: CASSPPNTLYSGNTIYF
cdr3_nt: TGTGCCAGCTCTCCTCCCAACACGCTTTACTCTGGAAACACCATATATTTT

d_call: TRBD1
v_call: TRBV18
clone_size: .
j_call: TRBJ2-2
cdr3_aa: CASSPGQIGVAGELFF
cdr3_nt: TGTGCCAGCTCACCGGGACAGATCGGGGTCGCCGGGGAGCTGTTTTTT

d_call: .
v_call: TRBV6-1
clone_size: .
j_call: TRBJ1-5
cdr3_aa: CASSDLRQPQHF
cdr3_nt: TGTGCCAGCAGTGATCTGCGTCAGCCCCAGCATTTT

d_call: .
v_call: TRBV28
clone_size: .
j_call: TRBJ1-2
cdr3_aa: CASTLGANYGYTF
cdr3_nt: TGTGCCAGCACCCTAGGGGCGAACTATGGCTACACCTTC

d_call: .
v_call: TRBV10-3
clone_size: .
j_call: TRBJ2-2
cdr3_aa: CAITDTPNTGELFF
cdr3_nt: TGTGCCATAACGGACACACCGAACACCGGGGAGCTGTTTTTT

d_call: .
v_call: TRBV4-2
clone_size: .
j_call: TRBJ1-3
cdr3_aa: CASSQDPRNTIYF
cdr3_nt: TGTGCCAGCAGCCAAGACCCCCGGAACACCATATATTTT

d_call: .
v_call: TRBV6-5
clone_size: .
j_call: TRBJ2-7
cdr3_aa: CASSSPVGAEQYF
cdr3_nt: TGTGCCAGCAGTTCCCCTGTGGGGGCCGAGCAGTACTTC

d_call: TRBD2
v_call: TRBV11-2
clone_size: .
j_call: TRBJ2-5
cdr3_aa: CASSLAGGSQETQYF
cdr3_nt: TGTGCCAGCAGCTTAGCGGGAGGTAGTCAAGAGACCCAGTACTTC

d_call: .
v_call: TRBV7-7
clone_size: .
j_call: TRBJ1-5
cdr3_aa: CASSLEMPQHF
cdr3_nt: TGTGCTAGCAGCTTGGAGATGCCCCAGCATTTT

d_call: TRBD1
v_call: TRBV30
clone_size: few
j_call: TRBJ1-4
cdr3_aa: CAWRKPGTGDEKLFF
cdr3_nt: TGTGCCTGGAGGAAACCCGGGACAGGGGACGAAAAACTGTTTTTT

d_call: TRBD1
v_call: TRBV7-2
clone_size: once
j_call: TRBJ1-2
cdr3_aa: CASSHPTPGQGAFGYTF
cdr3_nt: TGTGCCAGCAGCCACCCTACTCCGGGACAGGGGGCTTTTGGCTACACCTTC

d_call: .
v_call: TRBV19
clone_size: .
j_call: TRBJ2-2
cdr3_aa: CASSISRSTGELFF
cdr3_nt: TGTGCCAGTAGTATTTCCAGGTCCACCGGGGAGCTGTTTTTT

d_call: TRBD1
v_call: TRBV6-6
clone_size: few
j_call: TRBJ2-7
cdr3_aa: CASSSRDRGAYEQYF
cdr3_nt: TGTGCCAGCAGTTCCCGGGACAGGGGGGCCTACGAGCAGTACTTC

d_call: .
v_call: TRBV9
clone_size: few
j_call: TRBJ2-7
cdr3_aa: CASSLAASPYEQYF
cdr3_nt: TGTGCCAGCAGCCTAGCCGCGAGTCCCTACGAGCAGTACTTC

d_call: TRBD2
v_call: TRBV5-1
clone_size: .
j_call: TRBJ2-1
cdr3_aa: CASSLVGGSSYNEQFF
cdr3_nt: TGCGCCAGCAGCTTGGTTGGCGGGAGCTCCTACAATGAGCAGTTCTTC

d_call: TRBD2
v_call: TRBV5-1
clone_size: .
j_call: TRBJ2-3
cdr3_aa: CASMRQLAGGDTQYF
cdr3_nt: TGCGCCAGCATGCGTCAACTAGCGGGAGGAGATACGCAGTATTTT

d_call: .
v_call: TRBV6-1
clone_size: .
j_call: TRBJ2-2
cdr3_aa: CASSELKSVGELFF
cdr3_nt: TGTGCCAGCAGTGAGTTAAAGTCGGTCGGGGAGCTGTTTTTT

d_call: .
v_call: TRBV4-1
clone_size: .
j_call: TRBJ1-2
cdr3_aa: CASSQVQGPYGYTF
cdr3_nt: TGCGCCAGCAGCCAAGTGCAGGGCCCTTATGGCTACACCTTC

d_call: .
v_call: TRBV2
clone_size: .
j_call: TRBJ1-6
cdr3_aa: CASIQGVNSPLHF
cdr3_nt: TGTGCCAGTATACAGGGAGTTAATTCACCCCTCCACTTT

d_call: .
v_call: TRBV21-1
clone_size: .
j_call: TRBJ2-5
cdr3_aa: CASRRIHEVRETQYF
cdr3_nt: TGTGCCAGCAGAAGAATTCACGAAGTCCGGGAGACCCAGTACTTC

d_call: TRBD2
v_call: TRBV12-3/TRBV12-4
clone_size: .
j_call: TRBJ2-1
cdr3_aa: CASSLAGVNEQFF
cdr3_nt: TGTGCCAGCAGCCTAGCGGGAGTCAATGAGCAGTTCTTC

d_call: .
v_call: TRBV11-2
clone_size: .
j_call: TRBJ1-4
cdr3_aa: CASSFLGAKLFF
cdr3_nt: TGTGCCAGCAGTTTCTTAGGGGCGAAACTGTTTTTT

d_call: TRBD1
v_call: TRBV5-1
clone_size: .
j_call: TRBJ1-4
cdr3_aa: CASSRSGGNEKLFF
cdr3_nt: TGCGCCAGCAGCCGATCAGGGGGCAATGAAAAACTGTTTTTT

d_call: .
v_call: TRBV9
clone_size: .
j_call: TRBJ2-7
cdr3_aa: CASSLGHKTYEQYF
cdr3_nt: TGTGCCAGCAGCCTGGGACACAAAACTTACGAGCAGTACTTC

d_call: .
v_call: TRBV5-1
clone_size: .
j_call: TRBJ2-5
cdr3_aa: CASSLLSRPEETQYF
cdr3_nt: TGCGCCAGCAGCTTGCTTTCGCGTCCCGAAGAGACCCAGTACTTC

d_call: TRBD2
v_call: TRBV4-3
clone_size: .
j_call: TRBJ2-7
cdr3_aa: CASSQAGTSVYEQYF
cdr3_nt: TGCGCCAGCAGCCAAGCCGGGACTAGTGTGTACGAGCAGTACTTC

d_call: .
v_call: TRBV6-6
clone_size: .
j_call: TRBJ1-1
cdr3_aa: CASSFTNSFMNTEAFF
cdr3_nt: TGTGCCAGCAGTTTCACCAACAGCTTTATGAACACTGAAGCTTTCTTT

d_call: TRBD2
v_call: TRBV3-1/TRBV3-2
clone_size: .
j_call: TRBJ2-1
cdr3_aa: CASSFASGYNEQFF
cdr3_nt: TGTGCCAGCAGCTTTGCTAGCGGCTACAATGAGCAGTTCTTC

d_call: TRBD2
v_call: TRBV27
clone_size: .
j_call: TRBJ2-5
cdr3_aa: CASSSAPPSGRVGETQYF
cdr3_nt: TGTGCCAGCAGTTCAGCTCCCCCTAGCGGGAGAGTGGGAGAGACCCAGTACTTC

d_call: .
v_call: TRBV7-2
clone_size: .
j_call: TRBJ2-3
cdr3_aa: CASSPQGSTQYF
cdr3_nt: TGTGCCAGCAGCCCCCAGGGCTCTACGCAGTATTTT

d_call: .
v_call: TRBV6-5
clone_size: .
j_call: TRBJ2-1
cdr3_aa: CASSMAHEQFF
cdr3_nt: TGTGCCAGCAGTATGGCTCATGAGCAGTTCTTC